This T cell receptor beta chain emerged from a study of T cell repertoires in cytomegalovirus infection. Whole-study context: HLA-B-restricted CMV epitopes that are well studied, plus recently identified HLA-C-restricted ones, were used by the study. Based on public TCR beta signatures, there were indications of CMV infection and of a matching HLA type.

This CDR3 spans 15 amino acids. The germline gives CDR1 MNHEY, CDR2 SVGEGT. With 0 bases removed from V and 1 base from J, the gap between germline ends came to 9 bases. Findings of the study overall: HLA-C-restricted CMV-specific TCR beta clonotypes were dominant in the ex vivo response. Identification of carriers of CMV plus the relevant HLA was achieved through cumulative public TCR beta family frequency.

TCRdb reanalysed the reads using MiXCR and keeps one entry per CDR3 protein. The table has about half a million distinct CDR3 sequences, 30% to 40% seen once. This clonotype was observed a few times. The antigen is not known. The sample in question was cultured PBMCs, obtained from culture after CMV antigen stimulation. This TCR derives from a human donor in good health (CMV status not recorded). Some clones in this sample may be carry-over from other donors' samples. The chain combines TRBV6-2 or TRBV6-3 with TRBJ1-1; D gene ambiguous. The CDR3 DNA follows: TGTGCCAGCAGTTACTCACGGATACAGAACACTGAAGCTTTCTTT. It specifies CASSYSRIQNTEAFF.